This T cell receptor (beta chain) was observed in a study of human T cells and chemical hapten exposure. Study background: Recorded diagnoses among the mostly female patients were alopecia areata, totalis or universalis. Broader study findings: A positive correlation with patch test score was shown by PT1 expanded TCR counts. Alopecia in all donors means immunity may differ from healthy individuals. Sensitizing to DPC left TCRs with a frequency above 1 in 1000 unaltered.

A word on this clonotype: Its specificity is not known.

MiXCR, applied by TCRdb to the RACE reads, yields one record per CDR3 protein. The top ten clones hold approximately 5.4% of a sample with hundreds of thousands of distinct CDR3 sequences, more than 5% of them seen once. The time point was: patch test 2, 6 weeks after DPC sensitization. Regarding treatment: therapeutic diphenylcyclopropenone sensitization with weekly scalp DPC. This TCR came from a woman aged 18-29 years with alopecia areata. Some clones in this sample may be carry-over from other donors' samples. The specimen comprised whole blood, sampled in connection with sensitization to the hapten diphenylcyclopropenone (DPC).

The CDR3 DNA reads as TGTGCCAGCAGCCGACAACAGGGGACCTACGAGCAGTACTTC. Its translation is CASSRQQGTYEQYF. V and J are TRBV7-9 and TRBJ2-7, with 7 nucleotides matching TRBD1. The CDR3 has 14 residues. Germline CDR1 SEHNR, CDR2 FQNEAQ (reference sequence). V dropped 5 bases and J dropped 2; count of bases not matched to a gene: 6.